The 26 T cell receptor beta chains reported below all come from one sample, sequenced in a study of regulatory T cells in long-lasting Graves disease. Building of the TCR beta libraries involved iRepertoire HTBI primers and Arm-PCR of CDR3 regions. TCRdb recomputed calls from the multiplex PCR reads with MiXCR, one row per CDR3 protein. The sample includes around 500,000 distinct CDR3 sequences, 15% to 20% of them seen just once. Time point noted: newly diagnosed GD, antithyroid drugs for less than 3 months. The TCR library was made from RNA that had been extracted from PBMCs in TRIzol. In addition, the sample was reused for a study of T cells in Graves' hyperthyroidism and ophthalmopathy.

The specimen comprised peripheral blood mononuclear cells (PBMCs), sampled at new diagnosis, from a patient treated with antithyroid drugs. Receptor source: a woman aged 35-60 years with Graves disease.

The chain links TRBV19 to TRBJ2-7; D call uncertain. Trimming took 10 bases from V and 3 from J, leaving 13 bases between them. This CDR3 has 12 amino acids. CDR1 is LNHDA and CDR2 is SQIVND in the germline V gene (reference sequence). CDR3 coding DNA: TGTGCCACCCTACTGCAAGTCTACGAGCAGTACTTC. Translated, it gives CATLLQVYEQYF.

This clonotype has ten or more counts. The chain joins TRBV5-1 to TRBJ2-1; D call uncertain. Trimming took 5 bases from V and 0 from J, leaving 12 bases between them. Germline loops: CDR1 SGHRS, CDR2 YFSETQ. The CDR3 has 15 residues. The chain's CDR3 is CASSSDGPSYNEQFF. The CDR3 DNA is TGCGCCAGCAGTTCCGACGGCCCCTCCTACAATGAGCAGTTCTTC.

Ten or more counts support this clonotype. The chain is built from TRBV5-1 and TRBJ2-5; TRBD1 agrees at 9 bases. The CDR3 is made up of 15 amino acids. J was trimmed by 2 bases and V by 2 bases; bases with no gene match: 4. CDR1 and CDR2 from the germline V gene are SGHRS and YFSETQ. CDR3 DNA: TGCGCCAGCAGCTTTACCGGGACAGGGCAAGAGACCCAGTACTTC. It translates to CASSFTGTGQETQYF.

This clonotype was picked up many times. The chain is built from TRBV10-3 and TRBJ2-5; 7 bases line up with TRBD1. The CDR3 covers 14 residues. In germline, CDR1 is ENHRY, CDR2 SYGVKD. Losses at the gene ends were 0 bases for V and 5 bases for J; bases not matched to a gene: 3. CDR3 region: CAISESLDRETQYF. CDR3 coding DNA: TGTGCCATCAGTGAGTCATTGGACAGGGAGACCCAGTACTTC.

To note about this clonotype: Since a much larger clone is just one base distant, this may be a read error. This chain connects TRBV11-2 to TRBJ1-5; no definite D call. The CDR3 runs to 15 residues. From germline, CDR1 is SGHAT and CDR2 FQNNGV. The CDR3 region is CANSLVMNSNQPQHF. In DNA, the CDR3 is TGTGCCAACAGCTTAGTCATGAACAGCAATCAGCCCCAGCATTTT.

This clonotype was counted ten times or more. The V and J genes are TRBV20-1 and TRBJ1-2, with D unresolved. V lost 6 bases and J 4 bases, leaving 12 bases between the germline ends. Germline CDR1 is DFQATT and CDR2 is SNEGSKA (reference sequence). The CDR3 extends over 12 amino acids. The CDR3 DNA reads as TGCAGTGCAAAGGGCTCCTCCTATGGCTACACCTTC. This gives the protein CSAKGSSYGYTF.

The sample holds many counts of this clonotype. The chain recombines TRBV3-1 with TRBJ1-6; unclear D gene. In germline, CDR1 is LGHDT, CDR2 YNNKEL (reference sequence). The length of the CDR3 is 13 residues. V was cut by 1 base and J by 6 bases, with 4 bases left in between. The CDR3: CASSQGSNSPLHF. The CDR3 DNA reads as TGTGCCAGCAGCCAAGGAAGTAATTCACCCCTCCACTTT.

This clonotype was detected a few times. This chain joins TRBV20-1 and TRBJ2-2; no clear D gene. Germline V CDR1 and CDR2: DFQATT, SNEGSKA (reference sequence). This CDR3 spans 15 amino acids. V was trimmed by 3 bases and J by 1 base, leaving 12 bases between them. The CDR3 sequence: CSARALGKNTGELFF. CDR3 DNA sequence: TGCAGTGCTAGGGCTTTGGGGAAGAACACCGGGGAGCTGTTTTTT.

This clonotype was seen ten or more times. The V call is TRBV20-1, the J call TRBJ2-7, with D tentatively TRBD2 (6 bases). V was clipped by 1 base and J by 3 bases, with 22 bases between them. Germline V gives CDR1 DFQATT, CDR2 SNEGSKA (reference sequence). The CDR3 contains 17 residues. In DNA form, the CDR3 reads TGCAGTGCTAGAGGTTTCGTGGGGGGATCTATTAACTACGAGCAGTACTTC. Its protein product is CSARGFVGGSINYEQYF.

In regard to this clonotype: This may stem from a read error, because a much larger clone lies one nucleotide away. This chain joins TRBV11-3 and TRBJ2-2; D ambiguous. Germline V lookup: CDR1 SGHNT, CDR2 YENEEA. The CDR3 has 14 residues. CDR3 DNA sequence: TGTGCCGGCAGCCTTGACGCGGTCACCGGGGAGCTGTTTTTT. It codes for CAGSLDAVTGELFF. Full variable domain (outside the CDR3, taken from reference TRBV11-3 and TRBJ2-2): EAGVVQSPRYKIIEKKQPVAFWCNPISGHNTLYWYLQNLGQGPELLIRYENEEAVDDSQLPKDRFSAERLKGVDSTLKIQPAELGDSAVYLCAGSLDAVTGELFFGEGSRLTVL.

This clonotype was observed a few times. The V gene is TRBV7-9, the J gene TRBJ1-6; tentative D call: TRBD1 (5 bases). Germline V gene sequence: CDR1 SEHNR, CDR2 FQNEAQ (reference sequence). The CDR3 is 16 amino acids. V dropped 3 bases and J dropped 8 bases, with 17 bases sitting between them. CDR3 nucleotides: TGTGCCAGCAGCTTGGGTAGAGGGGAGAGGTATTCACCCCTCCACTTT. This encodes CASSLGRGERYSPLHF.

The CDR3 loop is CAISSGQSNQPQHF. CDR3 bases: TGTGCCATCAGTTCGGGACAGAGCAATCAGCCCCAGCATTTT. The V call is TRBV10-3, the J call TRBJ1-5; 7 bases fit TRBD1. From germline, CDR1 is ENHRY and CDR2 SYGVKD. CDR3 length: 14 amino acids. J gave up 1 base and V 5 bases, and 2 bases lay outside the gene matches.

The chain has TRBV4-1 and TRBJ2-7; D is unresolved. Trimming removed 2 bases from V and 5 bases from J, with 16 bases in between. The CDR3 is 15 amino acids. Germline values: CDR1 MGHRA, CDR2 YSYEKL. CDR3 loop: CASSQFRAAADEQYF. The CDR3 DNA follows: TGCGCCAGCAGCCAATTTAGAGCCGCCGCGGACGAGCAGTACTTC.

The chain carries TRBV29-1 and TRBJ1-2; no clear D. Germline CDR1 and CDR2: SQVTM and ANQGSEA. This CDR3 region has 12 residues. The V and J ends lost 5 bases and 0 bases respectively, with 7 bases between them. The CDR3 nucleotides are TGCAGCGTTTGGGGTTCTAACTATGGCTACACCTTC. The encoded protein is CSVWGSNYGYTF.

The chain has TRBV19 and TRBJ1-5; 8 bases agree with TRBD1. There are 14 residues in the CDR3. V shed 6 bases and J 7 bases; nucleotides not matched to a gene: 8. In germline, CDR1 is LNHDA, CDR2 SQIVND (reference sequence). The CDR3 nucleotides are TGTGCCAGTAGGTGGACAGGGTCTGTGCAGCCCCAGCATTTT. Translation: CASRWTGSVQPQHF.

This clonotype was detected a few times. The chain joins TRBV29-1 to TRBJ2-4; D may correspond to TRBD1 or TRBD2 (5 bases each). CDR1 and CDR2 from the germline V gene are SQVTM and ANQGSEA. The CDR3 totals 17 residues. The germline V and J ends were trimmed by 0 bases and 0 bases, with 15 bases remaining between them. CDR3 protein: CSVEDEGRSLAKNIQYF. The CDR3 nucleotides are TGCAGCGTTGAAGATGAGGGGCGGAGTTTAGCCAAAAACATTCAGTACTTC.

This clonotype has at least ten counts. The gene calls are TRBV2 and TRBJ2-4; possible D gene TRBD1, 5 bases. V was shortened by 4 bases and J by 8 bases, with 12 bases between the two germline ends. CDR3 length: 13 residues. The germline CDR1 and CDR2 sequences are SNHLY and FYNNEI. The CDR3, as DNA: TGTGCCAGCAGTGTTCAGGGTTTGGACATTCAGTACTTC. Residues: CASSVQGLDIQYF.

This clonotype was found many times. The V gene is TRBV6-5, the J gene TRBJ2-3; D unclear. The CDR3 has 15 residues. Trimming left V 2 bases short and J 1 base short, with 10 bases between. The V gene's germline CDR1 is MNHEY and CDR2 SVGAGI. This CDR3 is CASSYRGLGTDTQYF. Written as DNA, the CDR3 is TGTGCCAGCAGTTACCGAGGTTTAGGCACAGATACGCAGTATTTT.

This clonotype was seen repeatedly, ten times or more. CDR3 amino acids: CASSLLLTDTQYF. DNA for the CDR3: TGTGCCAGCAGTTTACTACTCACAGATACGCAGTATTTT. The chain links TRBV7-2 to TRBJ2-3, with D unresolved. Germline assignment: CDR1 SGHTA and CDR2 FQGNSA. The CDR3 is 13 amino acids. V was clipped by 6 bases and J by 2 bases, with 9 bases between them.

In its sample, this clonotype was seen many times. The chain uses TRBV10-3 and TRBJ2-3; D gene uncertain. V lost 6 bases and J lost 0, with 10 bases in between. The CDR3 totals 14 residues. Germline V gives CDR1 ENHRY, CDR2 SYGVKD. DNA for the CDR3: TGTGCCATCAGGGACGGAACTAGCACAGATACGCAGTATTTT. Protein product: CAIRDGTSTDTQYF.

This clonotype was detected many times. The CDR3 nucleotides read TGCAGTGCCCCTGCAATCTCCGCCAATGAGCAGTTCTTC. This sequence encodes CSAPAISANEQFF. The chain combines TRBV20-1 with TRBJ2-1, with unresolved D. Germline-derived CDR1 and CDR2 are DFQATT and SNEGSKA (reference sequence). V was cut by 6 bases and J by 6 bases, with 15 bases left in between. The CDR3 is made up of 13 amino acids.

This clonotype turned up a few times. The V and J genes are TRBV29-1 and TRBJ2-1, with 11 positions matching TRBD1. Losses at the gene ends were 3 bases for V and 1 base for J; bases not matched to a gene: 14. CDR3 size: 19 residues. The germline gives CDR1 SQVTM, CDR2 ANQGSEA. This CDR3 reads CSVERPGQGVTRSYNEQFF. The CDR3 DNA sequence: TGCAGCGTTGAGAGGCCGGGACAGGGGGTTACCCGGTCCTACAATGAGCAGTTCTTC.

This clonotype was observed a handful of times. One junction end does not reproduce the germline sequence, and a read error may be involved. The chain links TRBV7-9 to TRBJ1-1; D unclear. The CDR3 length is 14 residues. Germline V gives CDR1 SEHNR, CDR2 FQNEAQ (reference sequence). The CDR3 is CASSLGQALTETFF. The CDR3 region has the DNA TGTGCCAGCAGCTTAGGGCAGGCTCTCACTGAAACTTTCTTT.

This clonotype showed up many times. The chain uses TRBV24-1 and TRBJ2-1; 12 nucleotides line up with TRBD1. CDR1 and CDR2 (germline): KGHDR, SFDVKD. The V and J ends lost 4 bases and 9 bases, in that order; junction bases with no gene match: 6. The CDR3 runs 15 residues. As DNA, the CDR3 is TGTGCCACCAGTGACCTGGGACAGGGGGCAGGTGAGCAGTTCTTC. This sequence encodes CATSDLGQGAGEQFF.

This clonotype came up many times. This chain links TRBV6-2 or TRBV6-3 with TRBJ1-2, with TRBD1 matching 7 bases. This CDR3 has 12 residues. V trimming: 8 bases; J trimming: 4 bases; junction bases outside the gene matches: 4. Germline V lookup: CDR1 MNHEY, CDR2 SVGEGT. CDR3 sequence: CASRDRVYGYTF. CDR3 sequence (DNA): TGTGCCAGCCGAGACAGGGTCTATGGCTACACCTTC.

This clonotype was counted ten times or more. The rearrangement joins TRBV5-1 to TRBJ1-5; D uncertain. The CDR3 is made up of 13 amino acids. The V end was cut by 0 bases, the J end by 6 bases, with 7 bases between. The germline V gene encodes CDR1 SGHRS and CDR2 YFSETQ. The CDR3 is CASSLDVGQPQHF. The CDR3 bases are TGCGCCAGCAGCTTGGACGTGGGTCAGCCCCAGCATTTT.